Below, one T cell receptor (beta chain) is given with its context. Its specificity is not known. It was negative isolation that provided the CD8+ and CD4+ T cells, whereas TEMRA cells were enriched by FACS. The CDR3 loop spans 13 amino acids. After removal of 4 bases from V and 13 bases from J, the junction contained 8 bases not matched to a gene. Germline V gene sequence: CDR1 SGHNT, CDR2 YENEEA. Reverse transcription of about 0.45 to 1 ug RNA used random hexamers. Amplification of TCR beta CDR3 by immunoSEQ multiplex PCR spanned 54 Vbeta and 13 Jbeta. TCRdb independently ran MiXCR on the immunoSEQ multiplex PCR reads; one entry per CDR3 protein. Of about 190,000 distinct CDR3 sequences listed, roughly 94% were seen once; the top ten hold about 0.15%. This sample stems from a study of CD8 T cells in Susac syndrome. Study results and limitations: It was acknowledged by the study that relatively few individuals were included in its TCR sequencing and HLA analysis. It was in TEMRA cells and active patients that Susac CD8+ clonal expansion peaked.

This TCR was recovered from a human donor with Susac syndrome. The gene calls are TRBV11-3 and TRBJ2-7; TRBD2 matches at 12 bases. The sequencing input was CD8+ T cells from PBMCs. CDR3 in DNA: TGTGCCAGCAGCTCCGGACTAGCGGGGTTGCAATACTTC. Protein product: CASSSGLAGLQYF.